This T cell receptor (beta chain) was profiled in a study of cytomegalovirus exposure and HLA in healthy donors. Study outcomes and limitations: High sensitivity and specificity were reportedly achieved when the classifier diagnosed cytomegalovirus status. Many donors shared some public TCRs, even though most TCR sequences were rare. According to a subsequent analysis, TCR clusters from the first cohort were inclined to appear together in the 110 or so validation repertoires. Overall, approximately 180 TCR beta chains were annotated as cytomegalovirus-associated.

Sequencing was performed with immunoSEQ multiplex PCR; in TCRdb, only in-frame clones are kept and a portion is missing. Of some 90,000 clones listed, around nine tenths are singletons. Between the trimmed V and J ends, which lost 5 bases and 0 bases, there was a span of 17 bases. Germline CDR1 SNHLY, CDR2 FYNNEI. The CDR3 runs to 17 residues. This clone appeared a single time. What it binds is unknown. The origin of this receptor is a woman aged 25 to 45 in good health and CMV-seronegative. Material: PBMCs. V is TRBV2 and J is TRBJ1-3, with no clear D. The CDR3 region has the DNA TGTGCCAGCAGTCTTATGAGACGGGGAAGCTCTGGAAACACCATATATTTT. It yields the protein CASSLMRRGSSGNTIYF.